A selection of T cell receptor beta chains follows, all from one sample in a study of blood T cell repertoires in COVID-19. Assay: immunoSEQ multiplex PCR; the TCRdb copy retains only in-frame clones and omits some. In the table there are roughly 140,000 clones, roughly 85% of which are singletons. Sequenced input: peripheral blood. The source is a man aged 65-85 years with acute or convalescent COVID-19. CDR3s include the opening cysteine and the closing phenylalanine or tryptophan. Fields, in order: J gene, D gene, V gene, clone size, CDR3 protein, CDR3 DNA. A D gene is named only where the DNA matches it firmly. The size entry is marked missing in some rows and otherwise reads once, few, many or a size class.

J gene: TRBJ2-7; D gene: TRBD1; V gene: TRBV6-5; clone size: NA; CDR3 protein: CASSRSTGTYEQYF; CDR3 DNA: TGTGCCAGCAGCCGTTCGACAGGGACCTACGAGCAGTACTTC
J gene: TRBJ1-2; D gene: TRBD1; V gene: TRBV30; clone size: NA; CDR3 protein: CAWRVTGVNYGYTF; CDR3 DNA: TGTGCCTGGAGGGTGACAGGGGTTAACTATGGCTACACCTTC
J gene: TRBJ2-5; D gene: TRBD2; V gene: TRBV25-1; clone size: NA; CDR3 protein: CASSEAGTSGKETQYF; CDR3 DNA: TGTGCCAGCAGTGAGGCCGGGACTAGCGGGAAAGAGACCCAGTACTTC
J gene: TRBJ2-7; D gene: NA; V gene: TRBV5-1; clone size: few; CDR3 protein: CASSLPGVSSYEQYF; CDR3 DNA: TGCGCCAGCAGCTTGCCGGGAGTAAGCTCCTACGAGCAGTACTTC
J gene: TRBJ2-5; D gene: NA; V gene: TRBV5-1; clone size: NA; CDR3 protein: CASSSAGLASRETQYF; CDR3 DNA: TGCGCCAGCAGCTCGGCGGGGCTAGCGAGCAGAGAGACCCAGTACTTC
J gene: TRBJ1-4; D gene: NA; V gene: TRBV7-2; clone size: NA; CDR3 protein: CASSLVQAEKLFF; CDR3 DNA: TGTGCCAGCAGCTTAGTCCAGGCTGAAAAACTGTTTTTT
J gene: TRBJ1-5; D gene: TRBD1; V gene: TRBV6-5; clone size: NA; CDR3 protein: CASRFGTGSHQPQHF; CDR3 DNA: TGTGCCAGCAGGTTTGGGACAGGGTCGCACCAGCCCCAGCATTTT
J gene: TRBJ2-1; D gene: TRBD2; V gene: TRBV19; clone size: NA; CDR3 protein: CASKTGTSGSGEQFF; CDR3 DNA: TGTGCCAGTAAAACCGGGACTAGCGGGAGTGGTGAGCAGTTCTTC
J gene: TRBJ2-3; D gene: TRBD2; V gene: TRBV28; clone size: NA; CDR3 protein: CASSYGLASSTDTQYF; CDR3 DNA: TGTGCCAGCAGTTACGGACTAGCTTCTAGCACAGATACGCAGTATTTT
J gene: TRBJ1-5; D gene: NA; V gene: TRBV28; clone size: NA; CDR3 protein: CASSLGSGDRHQPQHF; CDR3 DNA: TGTGCCAGCAGTTTAGGATCAGGAGACAGGCATCAGCCCCAGCATTTT
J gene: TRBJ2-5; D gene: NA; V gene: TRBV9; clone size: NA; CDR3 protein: CASSVSPRDQETQYF; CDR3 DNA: TGTGCCAGCAGCGTATCCCCCAGGGACCAAGAGACCCAGTACTTC
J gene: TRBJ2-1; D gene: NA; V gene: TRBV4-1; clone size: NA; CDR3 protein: CASSQVSLGHRSSYNEQFF; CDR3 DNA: TGCGCCAGCAGCCAAGTTTCTCTCGGCCACAGGAGCTCCTACAATGAGCAGTTCTTC
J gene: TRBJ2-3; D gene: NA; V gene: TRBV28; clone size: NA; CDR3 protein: CASSLSGAGTDTQYF; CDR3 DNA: TGTGCCAGCAGTTTGTCGGGAGCGGGCACAGATACGCAGTATTTT
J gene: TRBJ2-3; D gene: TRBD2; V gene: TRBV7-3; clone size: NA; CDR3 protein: CASSYSSGGGTDTQYF; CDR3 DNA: TGTGCCAGCAGCTACTCTAGCGGAGGAGGCACAGATACGCAGTATTTT